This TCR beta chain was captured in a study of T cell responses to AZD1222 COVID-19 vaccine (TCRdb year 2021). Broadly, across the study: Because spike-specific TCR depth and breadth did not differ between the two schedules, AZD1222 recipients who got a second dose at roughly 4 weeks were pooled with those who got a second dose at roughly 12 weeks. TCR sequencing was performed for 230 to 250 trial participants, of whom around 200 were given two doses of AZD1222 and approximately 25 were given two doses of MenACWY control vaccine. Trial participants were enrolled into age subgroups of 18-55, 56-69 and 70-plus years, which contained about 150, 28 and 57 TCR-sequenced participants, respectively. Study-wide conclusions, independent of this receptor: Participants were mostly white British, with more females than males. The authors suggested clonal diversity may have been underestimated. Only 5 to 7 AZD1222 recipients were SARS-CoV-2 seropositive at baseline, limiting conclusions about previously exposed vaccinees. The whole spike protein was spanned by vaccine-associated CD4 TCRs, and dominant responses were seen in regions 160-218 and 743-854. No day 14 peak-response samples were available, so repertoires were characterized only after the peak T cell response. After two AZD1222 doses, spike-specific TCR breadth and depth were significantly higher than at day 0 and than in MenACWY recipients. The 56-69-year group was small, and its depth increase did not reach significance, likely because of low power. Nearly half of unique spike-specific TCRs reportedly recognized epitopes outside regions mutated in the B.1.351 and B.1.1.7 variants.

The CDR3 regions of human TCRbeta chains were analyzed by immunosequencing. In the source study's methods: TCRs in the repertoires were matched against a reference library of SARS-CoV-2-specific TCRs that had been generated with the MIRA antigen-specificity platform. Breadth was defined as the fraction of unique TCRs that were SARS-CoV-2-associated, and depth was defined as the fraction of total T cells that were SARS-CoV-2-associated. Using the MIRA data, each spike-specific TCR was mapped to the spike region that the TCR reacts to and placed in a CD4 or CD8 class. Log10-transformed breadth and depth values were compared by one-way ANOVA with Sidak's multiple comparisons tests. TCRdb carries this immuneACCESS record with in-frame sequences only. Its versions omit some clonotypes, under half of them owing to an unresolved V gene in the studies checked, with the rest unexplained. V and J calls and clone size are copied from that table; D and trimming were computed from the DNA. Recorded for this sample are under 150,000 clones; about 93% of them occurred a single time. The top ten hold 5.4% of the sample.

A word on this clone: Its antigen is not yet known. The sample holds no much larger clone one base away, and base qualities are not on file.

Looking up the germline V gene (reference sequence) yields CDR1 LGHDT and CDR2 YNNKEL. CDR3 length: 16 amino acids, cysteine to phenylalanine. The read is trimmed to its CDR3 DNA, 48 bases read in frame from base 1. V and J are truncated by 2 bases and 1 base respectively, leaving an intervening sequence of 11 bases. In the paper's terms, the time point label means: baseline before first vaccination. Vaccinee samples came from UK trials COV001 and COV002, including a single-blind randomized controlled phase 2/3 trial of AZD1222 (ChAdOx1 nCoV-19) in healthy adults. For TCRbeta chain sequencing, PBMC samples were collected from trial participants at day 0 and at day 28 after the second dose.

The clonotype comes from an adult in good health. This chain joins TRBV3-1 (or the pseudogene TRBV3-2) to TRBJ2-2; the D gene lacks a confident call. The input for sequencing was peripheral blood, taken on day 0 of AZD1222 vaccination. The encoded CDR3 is CASSQQRAKNTGELFF. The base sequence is TGTGCCAGCAGCCAACAACGGGCAAAGAACACCGGGGAGCTGTTTTTT.